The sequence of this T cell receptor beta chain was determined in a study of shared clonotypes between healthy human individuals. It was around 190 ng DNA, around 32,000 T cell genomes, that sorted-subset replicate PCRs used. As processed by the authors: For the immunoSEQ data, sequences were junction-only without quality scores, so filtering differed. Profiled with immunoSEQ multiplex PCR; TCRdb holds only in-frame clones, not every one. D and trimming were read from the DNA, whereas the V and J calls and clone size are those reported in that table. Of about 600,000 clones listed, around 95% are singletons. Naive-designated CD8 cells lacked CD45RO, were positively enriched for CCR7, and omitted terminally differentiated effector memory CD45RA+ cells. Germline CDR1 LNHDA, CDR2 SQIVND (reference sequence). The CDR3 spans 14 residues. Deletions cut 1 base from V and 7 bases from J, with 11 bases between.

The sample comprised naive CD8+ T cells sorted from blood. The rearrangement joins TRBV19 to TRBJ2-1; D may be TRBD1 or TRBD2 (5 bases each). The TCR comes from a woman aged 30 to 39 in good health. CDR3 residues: CASSIVAGTNEQFF. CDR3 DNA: TGTGCCAGTAGTATAGTGGCAGGGACGAATGAGCAGTTCTTC.